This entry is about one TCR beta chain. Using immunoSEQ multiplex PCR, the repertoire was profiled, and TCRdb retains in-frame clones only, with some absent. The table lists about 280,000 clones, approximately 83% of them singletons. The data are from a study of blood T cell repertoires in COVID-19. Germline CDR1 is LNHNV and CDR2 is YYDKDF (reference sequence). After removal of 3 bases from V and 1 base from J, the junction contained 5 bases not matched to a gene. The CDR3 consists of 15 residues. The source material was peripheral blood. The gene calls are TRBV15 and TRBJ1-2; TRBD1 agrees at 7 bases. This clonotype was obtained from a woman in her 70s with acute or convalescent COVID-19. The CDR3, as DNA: TGTGCCACCAGCAGGACCTACAGGGGTAACTATGGCTACACCTTC. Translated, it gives CATSRTYRGNYGYTF.